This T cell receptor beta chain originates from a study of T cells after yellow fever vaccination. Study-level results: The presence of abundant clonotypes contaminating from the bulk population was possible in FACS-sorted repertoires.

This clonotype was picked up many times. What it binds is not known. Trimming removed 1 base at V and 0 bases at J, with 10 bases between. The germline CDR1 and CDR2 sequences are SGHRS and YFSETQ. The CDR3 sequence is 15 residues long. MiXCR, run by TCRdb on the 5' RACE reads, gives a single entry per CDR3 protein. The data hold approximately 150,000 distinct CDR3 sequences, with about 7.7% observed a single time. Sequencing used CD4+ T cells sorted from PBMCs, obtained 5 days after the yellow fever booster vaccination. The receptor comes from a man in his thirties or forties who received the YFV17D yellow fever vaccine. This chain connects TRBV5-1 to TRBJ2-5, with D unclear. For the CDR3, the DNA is TGCGCCAGCAGCTTGCAAGGGCTGGACCAAGAGACCCAGTACTTC. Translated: CASSLQGLDQETQYF.